The next 17 T cell receptor beta chains were all read from a single sample in a study of T-cell memory formation after mild COVID-19. One entry per CDR3 protein, called by TCRdb with MiXCR from the 5' RACE reads. The table records under 300,000 distinct CDR3 sequences, around a tenth of them present only once. Sequenced input: PBMCs or a T cell subset sorted from them (not recorded which). These receptors originate from a man aged 18 to 30 who had mild COVID-19 (a few samples of this study predate the infection). Cell type and time point are not known.

The CDR3 here is CASSQGYPAGQETQYF. CDR3 nucleotide sequence: TGTGCCAGCAGCCAAGGGTATCCAGCGGGCCAAGAGACCCAGTACTTC. The chain has TRBV4-2 and TRBJ2-5; a possible D gene is TRBD2 (6 bases). V was cut by 1 base and J by 1 base, with 13 bases left in between. CDR1 and CDR2 from the germline V gene are LGHNA and YNFKEQ. CDR3 length: 16 residues.

This clonotype has just a few counts. The rearrangement joins TRBV4-3 to TRBJ2-7, with 9 bases that match TRBD1. Germline loops: CDR1 LGHNA, CDR2 YSLEER. V dropped 1 base and J dropped 3; count of bases not matched to a gene: 4. This CDR3 region has 15 residues. The CDR3 DNA reads TGCGCCAGCAGCCAAGGGTGGGACAGGGACTACGAGCAGTACTTC. Translated: CASSQGWDRDYEQYF.

The gene calls are TRBV7-9 and TRBJ1-1; no definite D call. The CDR3 loop spans 11 amino acids. Between the trimmed V and J ends, which lost 3 bases and 8 bases, there was a span of 7 bases. Germline CDR1 is SEHNR and CDR2 is FQNEAQ (reference sequence). The CDR3: CASSLAQEAFF. The CDR3 DNA reads TGTGCCAGCAGCTTGGCGCAGGAAGCTTTCTTT.

This clonotype has just a few counts. V usage is TRBV20-1 and J usage is TRBJ2-2; 9 bases match TRBD1. Germline V gene data show CDR1 as DFQATT and CDR2 as SNEGSKA (reference sequence). CDR3 length: 16 amino acids. J gave up 4 bases and V 0 bases, and 6 bases lay outside the gene matches. The CDR3 protein is CSARDLRTGATGELFF. In nucleotides, the CDR3 is TGCAGTGCTAGAGATCTCAGGACAGGGGCCACCGGGGAGCTGTTTTTT.

This clonotype has a handful of counts. The chain is built from TRBV6-2 or TRBV6-3 and TRBJ1-1, with TRBD1 matching 9 bases. This CDR3 is 17 amino acids long. Per germline, CDR1 MNHEY and CDR2 SVGEGT. V lost 2 bases, J lost 3 bases, and 10 bases stayed unmatched. The CDR3 is CASSYTVGQGVHTEAFF. The CDR3 DNA is TGTGCCAGCAGTTACACCGTGGGACAGGGAGTTCACACTGAAGCTTTCTTT.

This clonotype was seen only a few times. This chain connects TRBV7-2 to TRBJ2-7; 8 bases line up with TRBD2. This CDR3 region has 16 residues. V was clipped by 1 base and J by 0 bases; unmatched bases: 5. Germline CDR1 SGHTA, CDR2 FQGNSA. CDR3 in amino acids: CASSLDSGGSSYEQYF. In nucleotides, the CDR3 is TGTGCCAGCAGCTTAGACTCGGGGGGGAGCTCCTACGAGCAGTACTTC.

This clonotype has at least ten counts. The V gene is TRBV4-1, the J gene TRBJ2-1; 7 bases line up with TRBD1. The ends lost 4 bases at V and 5 bases at J; junction bases unmatched: 8. Germline V gene lookup returns CDR1 MGHRA and CDR2 YSYEKL. This CDR3 is built from 15 residues. CDR3 nucleotides: TGCGCCAGCAGCCGCCAGGGGGTAAGGGACAATGAGCAGTTCTTC. Translating gives CASSRQGVRDNEQFF.

A few counts support this clonotype. The chain is built from TRBV6-5 and TRBJ1-6; 8 nucleotides align to TRBD1. The germline gives CDR1 MNHEY, CDR2 SVGAGI. This CDR3 is 15 amino acids long. The V gene end was trimmed by 5 bases and the J gene end by 5 bases; junction bases not matched to a gene: 5. CDR3 coding DNA: TGTGCCAGCAGTGGGAGACAGGGGAATAATTCACCCCTCCACTTT. It encodes CASSGRQGNNSPLHF.

This clonotype came up a few times. V gene TRBV6-5 combines with J gene TRBJ1-5; D is possibly TRBD1 (5 bases). The CDR3 spans 14 residues. The V end lost 8 bases, the J end lost 1 base, and 12 bases lay between the germline ends. Germline lookup yields CDR1 MNHEY and CDR2 SVGAGI. The CDR3 DNA reads TGTGCCAGCTCCCGTGGGGACAGCAATCAGCCCCAGCATTTT. This gives the protein CASSRGDSNQPQHF.

The CDR3, as DNA: TGTGCCAGCAGCCGATACAGGGACGTCGGGGAGCTGTTTTTT. As protein: CASSRYRDVGELFF. This sequence joins TRBV11-2 and TRBJ2-2, with D maybe TRBD1 (6 bases). The CDR3 loop spans 14 amino acids. Germline loops: CDR1 SGHAT, CDR2 FQNNGV. Trimming pared 5 bases from V and 7 bases from J, leaving 14 bases between.

This clonotype has ten or more counts. This chain links TRBV7-8 with TRBJ2-1, with a weak D call TRBD1 (5 bases). This CDR3 contains 14 residues. The ends were cut back, 2 bases at V and 0 bases at J, with 5 bases in the middle. The germline CDR1 and CDR2 sequences are SGHVS and FQNEAQ. Here the CDR3 reads CASSLRGSYNEQFF. The CDR3 DNA follows: TGTGCCAGCAGCTTAAGGGGCTCCTACAATGAGCAGTTCTTC.

This clonotype was detected only a few times. The genes are TRBV7-2 and TRBJ2-2; either TRBD1 or TRBD2 may fit D (5 bases each). Germline V lookup: CDR1 SGHTA, CDR2 FQGNSA. The ends were cut back, 5 bases at V and 5 bases at J, with 21 bases in the middle. The CDR3 totals 17 residues. The CDR3 spells CASSRSPRGQVTGELFF. The CDR3 DNA follows: TGTGCCAGCAGCCGTAGCCCCCGGGGCCAAGTGACCGGGGAGCTGTTTTTT.

This chain links TRBV28 with TRBJ2-5, with TRBD1 identical over 8 bases. The CDR3 contains 14 residues. V gave up 6 bases and J gave up 7 bases; unmatched junction bases: 10. Per the germline V gene, CDR1 is MDHEN and CDR2 is SYDVKM. CDR3 coding DNA: TGTGCCAGCAGGAGAGACAGGGGTTATTGGACCCAGTACTTC. This gives the protein CASRRDRGYWTQYF.

The chain couples TRBV20-1 to TRBJ2-2, with TRBD2 matching 8 bases. CDR3 size: 13 residues. V shed 3 bases and J 6 bases; nucleotides not matched to a gene: 3. Germline lookup yields CDR1 DFQATT and CDR2 SNEGSKA (reference sequence). The CDR3 DNA reads as TGCAGTGCTAGCGGGGGGGCGTCCGGGGAGCTGTTTTTT. It yields the protein CSASGGASGELFF.

This clonotype has only a few counts. J is TRBJ2-7 and V is TRBV6-5; weak D call: TRBD1 (5 bases). V was clipped by 2 bases and J by 4 bases, with 12 bases between them. This CDR3 has 14 amino acids. CDR1 and CDR2 (germline): MNHEY, SVGAGI. In DNA, the CDR3 is TGTGCCAGCAGTTACCGGCCAGGGCCTTACGAGCAGTACTTC. Protein: CASSYRPGPYEQYF.

The table lists this clonotype with a count of one. The V call is TRBV4-1, the J call TRBJ2-7; D is unresolved. The CDR3 spans 15 residues. V was cut by 0 bases and J by 3 bases, with 12 bases left in between. Germline lookup yields CDR1 MGHRA and CDR2 YSYEKL. CDR3 DNA sequence: TGCGCCAGCAGCCAAGACGAGAGGATAGGCTACGAGCAGTACTTC. Translation gives CASSQDERIGYEQYF.

This clonotype was detected a few times. The chain recombines TRBV12-3 or TRBV12-4 with TRBJ2-2, with a possible D match to TRBD2 (5 bases). This CDR3 is built from 15 residues. Trimming pared 6 bases from V and 0 bases from J, leaving 11 bases between. The CDR3 DNA reads TGTGCCAGCAGGCGCGGGCAGACGAACACCGGGGAGCTGTTTTTT. Translating it yields CASRRGQTNTGELFF.